Listed here are 5 T cell receptor beta chains from one sample, sequenced in a study of early T cells in non-severe SARS-CoV-2 infection. TCRdb independently ran MiXCR on the 5' RACE reads; one entry per CDR3 protein. This sample has approximately 50,000 distinct CDR3 sequences, with roughly 9.8% found just once. Sequencing was performed on whole blood. The origin of the receptors is an adult who was a healthcare worker with PCR-confirmed SARS-CoV-2 infection or an uninfected control (not recorded which).

This clonotype appeared a few times. The chain has TRBV9 and TRBJ2-7; 9 bases agree with TRBD2. V lost 0 bases and J lost 3; bases outside the gene matches: 4. CDR3 length: 15 residues. The germline V gene has CDR1 SGDLS and CDR2 YYNGEE. The CDR3 coding sequence is TGTGCCAGCAGCGTAGGGACTAGCGCTTTCTACGAGCAGTACTTC. Translating gives CASSVGTSAFYEQYF. Looking up the rest from reference TRBV9 and TRBJ2-7 gives the full variable domain: DSGVTQTPKHLITATGQRVTLRCSPRSGDLSVYWYQQSLDQGLQFLIQYYNGEERAKGNILERFSAQQFPDLHSELNLSSLELGDSALYFCASSVGTSAFYEQYFGPGTRLTVT.

The V gene is TRBV12-5, the J gene TRBJ2-1; 10 positions agree with TRBD1. This CDR3 has 15 amino acids. The ends lost 6 bases at V and 4 bases at J; junction bases unmatched: 6. CDR1 LGHNT and CDR2 FRNRAP come from the germline V gene. CDR3 in amino acids: CASGLPGQGYNEQFF. CDR3 DNA sequence: TGTGCTAGTGGCCTCCCGGGACAGGGGTACAATGAGCAGTTCTTC.

In this sample, this clonotype turned up many times. V gene TRBV6-6 combines with J gene TRBJ1-2; D is undetermined. V gave up 4 bases and J gave up 7 bases, with 7 bases separating them. This CDR3 is built from 11 residues. Per germline, CDR1 MNHNY and CDR2 SVGAGI (reference sequence). The CDR3 DNA reads TGTGCCAGCAGTTTGGGGAGTGGCTACACCTTC. It yields the protein CASSLGSGYTF.

There are many counts of this clonotype. The chain joins TRBV11-2 to TRBJ2-5; 15 bases are shared with TRBD2. Germline V CDR1 and CDR2: SGHAT, FQNNGV. The CDR3 runs 17 residues. Trimming removed 4 bases from V and 5 bases from J; junction bases left unmatched: 8. CDR3 region: CASSSGLAGGPVETQYF. CDR3 nucleotide sequence: TGTGCCAGCAGCTCAGGACTAGCGGGAGGGCCTGTGGAGACCCAGTACTTC.

The table lists this clonotype with a few counts. This sequence joins TRBV29-1 and TRBJ1-1, with D possibly being TRBD1 (6 bases). CDR1 SQVTM and CDR2 ANQGSEA come from the germline V gene. The CDR3 has 15 amino acids. The V end was cut by 8 bases, the J end by 5 bases, with 24 bases between. CDR3 DNA: TGCAGCCTTCGGGTTTTCATCGGGGGGCTGACTGAAGCTTTCTTT. Residues: CSLRVFIGGLTEAFF. The entire variable domain, with the rest obtained from reference TRBV29-1 and TRBJ1-1, is as follows: SAVISQKPSRDICQRGTSLTIQCQVDSQVTMMFWYRQQPGQSLTLIATANQGSEATYESGFVIDKFPISRPNLTFSTLTVSNMSPEDSSIYLCSLRVFIGGLTEAFFGQGTRLTVV.